The clone carrying this T cell receptor (beta chain) was counted between two and nine times. Its target is unknown. This specimen comes from a study of identical twins. The study, taken as a whole, reports: Out-of-frame TCR alpha sharing observed in monozygotic twins exceeded model estimates. Carriage of fewer insertions was seen in abundant cord blood beta clonotypes, whereas memory repertoires showed none.

Carrying unique molecular identifiers, the cDNA also gained a universal primer site through template switching. One entry per CDR3 protein results from TCRdb running MiXCR on the 5' RACE reads. The repertoire holds 500,000 to 550,000 distinct CDR3 sequences, with about 20% as singletons. V shed 2 bases and J shed 4 bases, with 6 bases lying between them. The CDR3 length is 12 residues. The same data also went into a second study, on yellow fever vaccine responses in identical twins.

This chain joins TRBV12-3 or TRBV12-4 and TRBJ2-7, with D perhaps matching TRBD2 (5 bases). The material sequenced was CD4+ T cells sorted from blood. This clonotype was obtained from a young woman in good health. CDR3 sequence (DNA): TGTGCCAGCAGTTTACGGGGATACGAGCAGTACGTC. Encoded protein: CASSLRGYEQYV.